This T cell receptor beta chain comes out of a study of cytomegalovirus exposure and HLA in healthy donors. Study results and caveats: Cytomegalovirus status was reportedly diagnosed by the classifier with high sensitivity and specificity. Most TCRs appeared rarely, but some public TCRs recurred in many donors.

Germline loops: CDR1 MNHEY, CDR2 SMNVEV (reference sequence). V gave up 3 bases and J gave up 1 base; unmatched junction bases: 0. This CDR3 is built from 15 residues. Regarding this clone: What it recognizes is unknown.

The protocol was immunoSEQ multiplex PCR, while the TCRdb copy is restricted to in-frame clones and leaves out a portion. The sample lists about 76,000 clones; 85% to 95% were seen once. The clonotype originates from a woman aged 18-29 years in good health and CMV-seronegative. The chain couples TRBV27 to TRBJ1-4; 9 bases are a match to TRBD1. The specimen was PBMCs. The CDR3 DNA reads as TGTGCCAGCAGTTTGGGACAGGGAACTAATGAAAAACTGTTTTTT. This translates into CASSLGQGTNEKLFF.